This is a list of T cell receptor beta chains from one sample in a study of T cell changes during pregnancy in multiple sclerosis. Repertoires were generated with immunoSEQ multiplex PCR, while TCRdb's copy carries only in-frame clones and drops some. The table shows tens of thousands of clones, with around nine tenths occurring only once. Sequencing was performed on CD4+ T cells from peripheral blood mononuclear cells, taken in the second trimester of pregnancy. Source of these receptors: a female donor with multiple sclerosis, enrolled in a pregnancy study. Each CDR3 is given with its conserved first and last residue. The order of the fields is D gene, clone size, J gene, V gene, CDR3 protein, CDR3 DNA. The D gene is left open where the match is weak. Size is stated for part of the rows, as once, few or many counts, or as a class when the clone is expanded.

. . TRBJ1-1 TRBV28 CASSFSGDPNTEAFF TGTGCCAGCAGTTTCTCAGGGGACCCGAACACTGAAGCTTTCTTT
. . TRBJ2-1 TRBV19 CASSIDHGGSSYNEQFF TGTGCCAGTAGTATAGATCATGGGGGGAGCTCCTACAATGAGCAGTTCTTC
. . TRBJ1-4 TRBV9 CASSPNRVPDEKLFF TGTGCCAGCAGCCCCAACAGGGTCCCCGATGAAAAACTGTTTTTT
. once TRBJ2-3 TRBV19 CASSTGWDTDTQYF TGTGCCAGTAGTACGGGGTGGGACACAGATACGCAGTATTTT
TRBD2 . TRBJ2-7 TRBV6-6 CASSLAGGSYEQYF TGTGCCAGCAGCTTAGCGGGAGGGTCCTACGAGCAGTACTTC
. . TRBJ1-1 TRBV30 CAWSRQANTEAFF TGTGCCTGGAGTCGGCAGGCGAACACTGAAGCTTTCTTT
TRBD1 . TRBJ1-5 TRBV30 CAWGGTANQPQHF TGTGCCTGGGGCGGGACAGCAAATCAGCCCCAGCATTTT
TRBD1 . TRBJ1-2 TRBV19 CASSMGQDHYGYTF TGTGCCAGTAGTATGGGACAGGACCACTATGGCTACACCTTC
. . TRBJ2-7 TRBV7-6 CASSRDLEQYF TGTGCCAGCAGCCGGGATCTCGAGCAGTACTTC
TRBD2 once TRBJ2-3 TRBV7-3 CASSLNSGGQESTDTQYF TGTGCCAGCAGCTTAAATTCGGGGGGGCAGGAAAGCACAGATACGCAGTATTTT
TRBD2 . TRBJ2-7 TRBV4-2 CASSQEVQTSGTYEQYF TGTGCCAGCAGCCAAGAGGTCCAAACTAGCGGAACCTACGAGCAGTACTTC
. . TRBJ1-1 TRBV2 CASSVRSNTEAFF TGTGCCAGCAGTGTGAGGTCCAACACTGAAGCTTTCTTT
. . TRBJ1-3 TRBV18 CASSPAGLAGNTIYF TGTGCCAGCTCACCAGCGGGACTAGCTGGAAACACCATATATTTT
TRBD1 . TRBJ1-2 TRBV18 CASSPPMTGGHINYGYTF TGTGCCAGCTCACCACCCATGACAGGGGGCCACATCAACTATGGCTACACCTTC
. . TRBJ2-2 TRBV19 CASSMLGQGELFF TGTGCCAGTAGTATGTTAGGACAGGGGGAGCTGTTTTTT
TRBD1 once TRBJ1-1 TRBV10-3 CAISDSNRGENTEAFF TGTGCCATCAGTGACTCCAACAGGGGCGAAAACACTGAAGCTTTCTTT
. . TRBJ1-3 TRBV4-3 CASSAKKQDSGNTIYF TGCGCCAGCAGCGCCAAGAAGCAGGACTCGGGAAACACCATATATTTT
TRBD2 . TRBJ2-3 TRBV19 CASSSRGLAKDTQYF TGTGCCAGTAGTTCGCGGGGACTAGCGAAAGATACGCAGTATTTT
. . TRBJ1-1 TRBV5-5 CASSLAVGAGDTEAFF TGTGCCAGCAGCTTGGCCGTGGGGGCGGGGGACACTGAAGCTTTCTTT
TRBD2 . TRBJ2-7 TRBV9 CASSVGTSGYEQYF TGTGCCAGCAGCGTAGGGACTAGCGGCTACGAGCAGTACTTC
. . TRBJ1-1 TRBV18 CASSPRIGGPNTEAFF TGTGCCAGCTCACCACGGATTGGAGGGCCTAACACTGAAGCTTTCTTT
. . TRBJ1-2 TRBV5-1 CASSARQLPDNYGYTF TGCGCCAGCAGCGCGAGACAGCTACCAGATAACTATGGCTACACCTTC
TRBD2 once TRBJ2-1 TRBV5-4 CASSLVQRGRNEQFF TGTGCCAGCAGCTTGGTCCAGCGGGGTCGCAATGAGCAGTTCTTC
. . TRBJ2-5 TRBV30 CAWMVTKETQYF TGTGCCTGGATGGTAACAAAAGAGACCCAGTACTTC
. once TRBJ1-2 TRBV9 CASSVFPLRGRYYGYTF TGTGCCAGCAGCGTATTTCCCCTCCGGGGGAGGTACTATGGCTACACCTTC
. . TRBJ2-1 TRBV19 CASSIGPDWFSYNEQFF TGTGCCAGTAGTATAGGGCCGGACTGGTTCTCCTACAATGAGCAGTTCTTC
. . TRBJ1-5 TRBV5-1 CASSLSGVRSQPQHF TGCGCCAGCAGCCTTAGCGGGGTACGAAGTCAGCCCCAGCATTTT
. . TRBJ1-2 TRBV6-5 CASRNLESYGYTF TGTGCCAGCAGAAACTTGGAGAGCTATGGCTACACCTTC
. . TRBJ1-5 TRBV19 CASRREGDSNQPQHF TGTGCCAGTAGAAGAGAAGGGGATAGCAATCAGCCCCAGCATTTT
TRBD1 . TRBJ2-5 TRBV4-1 CASSQETGPKTQYF TGCGCCAGCAGCCAAGAGACAGGGCCCAAGACCCAGTACTTC
. . TRBJ2-2 TRBV7-2 CASSLPGGVNTGELFF TGTGCCAGCAGCTTACCGGGTGGAGTGAACACCGGGGAGCTGTTTTTT